These 18 T cell receptor beta chains share one sample of origin, sequenced in a study of response to subunit inactivated influenza vaccine. TCRdb analysed the RT-PCR reads with MiXCR anew, one entry per CDR3 protein. The sample carries under 950,000 distinct CDR3 sequences, approximately 21% recorded once. The sample consisted of PBMCs from blood, taken more than 4 days after vaccination. The receptors derive from a man between 45 and 60 years old who received an inactivated influenza vaccine.

V is TRBV2 and J is TRBJ2-1, with D possibly matching TRBD1 (5 bases). CDR3 size: 14 residues. The germline V and J ends were trimmed by 6 bases and 6 bases, with 15 bases remaining between them. Per the germline V gene, CDR1 is SNHLY and CDR2 is FYNNEI. This chain's CDR3 is CASRANGRGNEQFF. The CDR3 DNA sequence: TGTGCCAGCAGGGCGAACGGAAGGGGCAATGAGCAGTTCTTC.

This clonotype was seen more than once but under ten times. This CDR3 reads CASRRPGGRDTEAFF. CDR3 nucleotides: TGTGCCAGCAGAAGGCCAGGGGGCAGGGACACTGAAGCTTTCTTT. V usage is TRBV11-2 and J usage is TRBJ1-1; 8 bases match TRBD1. The V segment lost 6 bases and the J segment 3 bases; nucleotides outside the gene matches: 9. Germline V gene data show CDR1 as SGHAT and CDR2 as FQNNGV. This CDR3 spans 15 amino acids. The variable domain in full, completed from reference TRBV11-2 and TRBJ1-1, reads EAGVAQSPRYKIIEKRQSVAFWCNPISGHATLYWYQQILGQGPKLLIQFQNNGVVDDSQLPKDRFSAERLKGVDSTLKIQPAKLEDSAVYLCASRRPGGRDTEAFFGQGTRLTVV.

This chain joins TRBV6-5 and TRBJ2-7; D is ambiguous. The V end was cut by 0 bases, the J end by 6 bases, with 15 bases between. The CDR3 runs 15 residues. From germline, CDR1 is MNHEY and CDR2 SVGAGI. The CDR3 sequence is CASSYSMWGWSEQYF. CDR3 nucleotides: TGTGCCAGCAGTTACTCGATGTGGGGATGGAGCGAGCAGTACTTC.

A word on this clonotype: A much more abundant neighbour one base away suggests this may be a read error. The genes are TRBV12-3 or TRBV12-4 and TRBJ2-3; possibly TRBD2 for D (7 bases). The CDR3 sequence is 13 residues long. Trimming shortened V by 11 bases and J by 5 bases, and 17 bases separated the two germline ends. The CDR3 loop is CACRGAPLDTQYF. Written as DNA, the CDR3 is TGTGCCTGCCGGGGGGCCCCGTTAGATACGCAGTATTTT.

The sample holds a few counts of this clonotype. J is TRBJ2-7 and V is TRBV7-2; TRBD2 is a possible D gene (5 bases). Trimming shortened V by 5 bases and J by 1 base, and 21 bases separated the two germline ends. The CDR3 loop spans 17 amino acids. Germline CDR1 and CDR2: SGHTA and FQGNSA. The CDR3 reads CASSVLASLQFSYEQYF. The CDR3 DNA follows: TGTGCCAGCAGCGTCCTAGCTTCCCTACAGTTTTCCTACGAGCAGTACTTC.

V is TRBV14 and J is TRBJ2-1, with 9 bases matching TRBD2. Germline CDR1 and CDR2: SGHDN and FVKESK. V gave up 4 bases and J gave up 7 bases; unmatched junction bases: 5. The CDR3 covers 14 residues. In DNA, the CDR3 is TGTGCCAGCAGCCTAGCGGGAGCTCTGAATGAGCAGTTCTTC. Encoded protein: CASSLAGALNEQFF.

This clonotype was detected many times. The rearrangement uses TRBV20-1 and TRBJ2-1, with D perhaps matching TRBD2 (5 bases). Germline loops: CDR1 DFQATT, CDR2 SNEGSKA (reference sequence). CDR3 length equals 12 residues. Trimming took off 6 bases at V and 9 bases at J, with 15 bases between the two ends. CDR3 region: CSATGGLFEQFF. Written as DNA, the CDR3 is TGCAGTGCCACGGGCGGACTTTTTGAGCAGTTCTTC.

V gene TRBV5-5 combines with J gene TRBJ2-1; D gene ambiguous. Trimming took off 4 bases at V and 10 bases at J, with 12 bases between the two ends. CDR1 and CDR2 (germline): SGHKS, YYEKEE (reference sequence). The length of the CDR3 is 12 residues. The CDR3, as DNA: TGTGCCAGCAGCGTAAACTGGAGCGAGCAGTTCTTC. Translated, it gives CASSVNWSEQFF.

This clonotype has at least ten counts. This chain connects TRBV12-3 or TRBV12-4 to TRBJ1-2; 8 bases align to TRBD1. Unmatched junction bases numbered 1, after V lost 6 bases and J lost 7 bases. The CDR3 loop spans 11 amino acids. In nucleotides, the CDR3 is TGTGCCAGCAGACAGGGGGGTGGCTACACCTTC. Its protein product is CASRQGGGYTF.

In DNA form, the CDR3 reads TGTGCCAGCAGCTTAGGCCGGGACAACGTCTACGAGCAGTACTTC. Its protein product is CASSLGRDNVYEQYF. This sequence joins TRBV7-6 and TRBJ2-7; D possibly corresponds to TRBD1 (6 bases). The V and J ends lost 1 base and 3 bases respectively, with 13 bases between them. CDR3 length equals 15 residues. Germline CDR1 and CDR2: SGHVS and FNYEAQ.

The chain joins TRBV3-1 to TRBJ1-1, with no clear D. Germline CDR1 reads LGHDT; CDR2 reads YNNKEL (reference sequence). The CDR3 is made up of 12 amino acids. V was clipped by 3 bases and J by 8 bases, with 10 bases between them. The chain's CDR3 is CASSQSGREAFF. DNA of the CDR3: TGTGCCAGCAGCCAGTCGGGCAGAGAAGCTTTCTTT.

V and J are TRBV20-1 and TRBJ2-3; 10 bases fit TRBD2. The CDR3 is made up of 14 amino acids. Germline V lookup: CDR1 DFQATT, CDR2 SNEGSKA (reference sequence). With 4 bases clipped from V and 2 bases from J, the junction kept 3 bases outside the gene matches. CDR3: CSAKLAGLTDTQYF. The CDR3 DNA reads TGCAGTGCTAAACTAGCGGGGCTCACAGATACGCAGTATTTT.

This chain joins TRBV5-6 and TRBJ2-1; TRBD2 might be the D (5 bases). The ends were cut back, 5 bases at V and 0 bases at J, with 6 bases in the middle. Germline V gene lookup returns CDR1 SGHDT and CDR2 YYEEEE. The CDR3 is made up of 13 amino acids. Written as DNA, the CDR3 is TGTGCCAGCAGGGAGGTCTCCTACAATGAGCAGTTCTTC. It specifies CASREVSYNEQFF.

The rearrangement links TRBV20-1 to TRBJ2-3, with 14 bases fitting TRBD2. The CDR3 is 19 amino acids. V shed 2 bases and J 0 bases; nucleotides not matched to a gene: 10. In germline, CDR1 is DFQATT, CDR2 SNEGSKA (reference sequence). CDR3: CSARLRRLAGGPSTDTQYF. Written as DNA, the CDR3 is TGCAGTGCTAGATTGCGGCGACTAGCGGGGGGGCCGAGCACAGATACGCAGTATTTT.

The genes are TRBV2 and TRBJ2-7; 7 nucleotides agree with TRBD1. Germline V gene data show CDR1 as SNHLY and CDR2 as FYNNEI. The CDR3 contains 14 residues. V lost 7 bases and J lost 5; bases outside the gene matches: 11. CDR3 in amino acids: CASTSMTGKNEQYF. The CDR3 DNA follows: TGTGCCAGCACCTCGATGACAGGGAAAAACGAGCAGTACTTC.

This chain links TRBV20-1 with TRBJ1-1; TRBD1 agrees at 8 bases. The CDR3 loop spans 13 amino acids. Trimming took 0 bases from V and 8 from J; bases not matched to a gene: 5. Germline CDR1 DFQATT, CDR2 SNEGSKA (reference sequence). CDR3 bases: TGCAGTGCTAGAGACAGGGGGCTTCTCGAAGCTTTCTTT. It encodes CSARDRGLLEAFF.

The rearrangement uses TRBV12-3 or TRBV12-4 and TRBJ1-5; TRBD1 matches at 8 bases. This CDR3 is 15 amino acids long. Losses at the gene ends were 5 bases for V and 3 bases for J; bases not matched to a gene: 6. CDR3: CASSRSGGPNQPQHF. The CDR3 nucleotides read TGTGCCAGCAGTCGCTCAGGGGGCCCCAATCAGCCCCAGCATTTT.

Only a few counts were recorded for this clonotype. The V and J genes are TRBV29-1 and TRBJ2-5, with TRBD1 as a possible D gene (5 bases). Per germline, CDR1 SQVTM and CDR2 ANQGSEA. The CDR3 spans 17 residues. Trimming left V 3 bases short and J 1 base short, with 21 bases between. The CDR3: CSVDDWAGSKRQETQYF. The CDR3 coding sequence is TGCAGCGTTGATGATTGGGCAGGGTCAAAACGCCAAGAGACCCAGTACTTC.